This TCR beta chain was sequenced in a study of identical twins. Study observations and caveats: In beta out-of-frame sequences, the excess sharing between twins was weaker.

Template switching created a universal primer site, and the cDNA included unique molecular identifiers. TCRdb independently ran MiXCR on the 5' RACE reads; one entry per CDR3 protein. The table shows 200,000 to 250,000 distinct CDR3 sequences, with roughly 7% occurring only once. Points on this clonotype: Its antigen is unknown.

Germline V gene lookup returns CDR1 MGHRA and CDR2 YSYEKL. There are 14 residues in the CDR3. The V and J ends lost 1 base and 8 bases respectively, with 11 bases between them. Healthy Caucasians were all of the donors. These sequences were also reported in another study, on yellow fever vaccine responses in identical twins.

The V call is TRBV4-1, the J call TRBJ1-4; D unresolved. The receptor was isolated from a woman between 18 and 29 years old in good health. The specimen was memory (CD45RO+) T cells sorted from blood. This CDR3 reads CASSQGMSAEKLFF. DNA of the CDR3: TGCGCCAGCAGCCAAGGGATGAGTGCGGAAAAACTGTTTTTT.